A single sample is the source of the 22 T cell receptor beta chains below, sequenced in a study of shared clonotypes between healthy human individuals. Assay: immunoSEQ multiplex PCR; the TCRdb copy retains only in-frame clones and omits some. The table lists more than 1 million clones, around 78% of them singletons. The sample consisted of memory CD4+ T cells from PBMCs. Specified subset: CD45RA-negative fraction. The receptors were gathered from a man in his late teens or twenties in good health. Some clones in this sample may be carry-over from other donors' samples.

The CDR3 loop reads CASSEPGLGQGKLFF. CDR3 coding DNA: TGTGCCAGCAGTGAACCGGGCCTGGGGCAGGGAAAACTGTTTTTT. The rearrangement joins TRBV25-1 to TRBJ1-4; maybe TRBD1 (5 bases). V gave up 2 bases and J gave up 10 bases, with 17 bases separating them. Germline-derived CDR1 and CDR2 are MGHDK and SYGVNS. The CDR3 runs 15 residues.

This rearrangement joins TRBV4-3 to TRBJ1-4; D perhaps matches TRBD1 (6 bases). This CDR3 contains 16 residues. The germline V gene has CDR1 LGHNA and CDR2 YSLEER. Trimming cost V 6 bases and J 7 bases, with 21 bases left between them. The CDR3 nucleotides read TGCGCCAGCAGTTCAACAGTGGGGGGCTCGAGTGAAAAACTGTTTTTT. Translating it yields CASSSTVGGSSEKLFF.

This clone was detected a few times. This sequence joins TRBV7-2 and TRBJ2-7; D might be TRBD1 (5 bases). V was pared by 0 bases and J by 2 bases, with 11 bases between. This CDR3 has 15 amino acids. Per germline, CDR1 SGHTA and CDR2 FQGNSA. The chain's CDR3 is CASSLALRVAYEQYF. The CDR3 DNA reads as TGTGCCAGCAGCTTAGCGCTCAGGGTCGCCTACGAGCAGTACTTC.

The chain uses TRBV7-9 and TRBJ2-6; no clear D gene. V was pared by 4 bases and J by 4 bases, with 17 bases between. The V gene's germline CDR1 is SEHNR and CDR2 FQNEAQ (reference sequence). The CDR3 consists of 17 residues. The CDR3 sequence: CASSSIRNSLGANVLTF. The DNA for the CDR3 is TGTGCCAGCAGCTCCATCCGAAATTCTCTGGGGGCCAACGTCCTGACTTTC.

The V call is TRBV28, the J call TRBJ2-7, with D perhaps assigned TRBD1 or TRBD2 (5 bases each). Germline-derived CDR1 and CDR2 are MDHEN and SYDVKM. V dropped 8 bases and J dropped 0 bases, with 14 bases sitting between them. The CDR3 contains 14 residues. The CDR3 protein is CASRRAGSSYEQYF. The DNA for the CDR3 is TGTGCCAGCCGAAGAGCAGGGAGCTCCTACGAGCAGTACTTC.

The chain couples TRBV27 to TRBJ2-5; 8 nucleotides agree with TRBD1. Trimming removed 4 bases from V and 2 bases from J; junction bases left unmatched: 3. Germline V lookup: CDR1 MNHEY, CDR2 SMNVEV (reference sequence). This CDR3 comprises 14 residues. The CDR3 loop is CASSWRTGQETQYF. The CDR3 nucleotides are TGTGCCAGCAGTTGGCGGACAGGGCAAGAGACCCAGTACTTC.

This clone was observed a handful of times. CDR3 bases: TGTGCCAGTAGTACCCAGGGAGGATCGAGCTATGGCTACACCTTC. This encodes CASSTQGGSSYGYTF. This chain joins TRBV19 and TRBJ1-2; possible D gene TRBD1, 5 bases. The length of the CDR3 is 15 residues. The germline CDR1 and CDR2 sequences are LNHDA and SQIVND (reference sequence). Trimming took 4 bases from V and 4 from J, leaving 16 bases between them.

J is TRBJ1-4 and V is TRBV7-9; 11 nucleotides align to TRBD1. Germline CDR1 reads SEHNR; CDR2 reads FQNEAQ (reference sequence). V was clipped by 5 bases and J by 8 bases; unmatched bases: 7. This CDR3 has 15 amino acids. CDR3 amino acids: CASSGPGQGGEKLFF. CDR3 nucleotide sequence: TGTGCCAGCAGCGGACCGGGACAGGGGGGCGAAAAACTGTTTTTT.

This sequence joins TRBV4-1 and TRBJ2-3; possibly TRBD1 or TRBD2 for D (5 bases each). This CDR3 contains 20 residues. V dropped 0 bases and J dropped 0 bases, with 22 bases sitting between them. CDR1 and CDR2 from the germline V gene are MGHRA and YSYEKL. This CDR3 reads CASSQEAGTTHVTSTDTQYF. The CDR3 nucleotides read TGCGCCAGCAGCCAAGAGGCCGGGACGACTCACGTCACTAGCACAGATACGCAGTATTTT.

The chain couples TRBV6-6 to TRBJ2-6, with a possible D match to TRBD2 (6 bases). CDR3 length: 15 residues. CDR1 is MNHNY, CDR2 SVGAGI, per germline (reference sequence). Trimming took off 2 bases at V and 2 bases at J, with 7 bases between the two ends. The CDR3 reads CASSYGGTGANVLTF. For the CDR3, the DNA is TGTGCCAGCAGTTACGGGGGGACTGGGGCCAACGTCCTGACTTTC.

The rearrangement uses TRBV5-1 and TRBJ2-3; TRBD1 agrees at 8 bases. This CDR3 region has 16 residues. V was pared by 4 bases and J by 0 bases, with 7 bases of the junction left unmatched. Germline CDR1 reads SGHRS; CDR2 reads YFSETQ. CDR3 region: CASSGDGTGSTDTQYF. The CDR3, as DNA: TGCGCCAGCAGCGGGGACGGGACAGGAAGCACAGATACGCAGTATTTT.

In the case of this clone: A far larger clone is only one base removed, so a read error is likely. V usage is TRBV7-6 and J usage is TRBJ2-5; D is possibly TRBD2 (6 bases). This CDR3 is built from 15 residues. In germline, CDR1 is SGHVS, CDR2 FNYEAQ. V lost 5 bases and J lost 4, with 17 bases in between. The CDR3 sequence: CASSGGPSGRETQYF. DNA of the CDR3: TGTGCCAGCAGCGGAGGGCCCTCAGGCCGAGAGACCCAGTACTTC.

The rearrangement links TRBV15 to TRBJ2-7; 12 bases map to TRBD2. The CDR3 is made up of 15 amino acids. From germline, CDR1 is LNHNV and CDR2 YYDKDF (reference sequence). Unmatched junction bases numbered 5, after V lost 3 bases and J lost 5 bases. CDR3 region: CATSSSSGRAHEQYF. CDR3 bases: TGTGCCACCAGCAGCTCTAGCGGGAGGGCCCACGAGCAGTACTTC.

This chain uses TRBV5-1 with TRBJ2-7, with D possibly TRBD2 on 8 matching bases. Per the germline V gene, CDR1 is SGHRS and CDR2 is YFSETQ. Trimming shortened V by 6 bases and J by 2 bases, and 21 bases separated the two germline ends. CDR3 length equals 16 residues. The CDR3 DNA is TGCGCCAGCACGGGAGGGGGCAGGGCAACACCCTACGAGCAGTACTTC. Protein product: CASTGGGRATPYEQYF.

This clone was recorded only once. The CDR3 reads CASSPQLASSYEQYF. The DNA for the CDR3 is TGTGCCAGCAGCCCCCAACTAGCGAGCTCCTACGAGCAGTACTTC. The chain carries TRBV9 and TRBJ2-7, with 7 bases lining up with TRBD2. V lost 4 bases to trimming and J lost 0 bases; unmatched junction nucleotides: 7. Germline V gene sequence: CDR1 SGDLS, CDR2 YYNGEE. This CDR3 has 15 amino acids.

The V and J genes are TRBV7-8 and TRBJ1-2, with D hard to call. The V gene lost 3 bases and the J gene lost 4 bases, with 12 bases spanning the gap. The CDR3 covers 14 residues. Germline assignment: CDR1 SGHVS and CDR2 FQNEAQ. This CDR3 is CASSLEGPTYGYTF. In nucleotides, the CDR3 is TGTGCCAGCAGCTTGGAGGGTCCGACCTATGGCTACACCTTC. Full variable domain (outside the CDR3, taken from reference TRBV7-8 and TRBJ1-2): GAGVSQSPRYKVAKRGQDVALRCDPISGHVSLFWYQQALGQGPEFLTYFQNEAQLDKSGLPSDRFFAERPEGSVSTLKIQRTQQEDSAVYLCASSLEGPTYGYTFGSGTRLTVV.

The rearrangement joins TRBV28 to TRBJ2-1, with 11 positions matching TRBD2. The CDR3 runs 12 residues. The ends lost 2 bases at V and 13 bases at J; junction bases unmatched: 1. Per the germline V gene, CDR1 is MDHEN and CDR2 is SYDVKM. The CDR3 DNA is TGTGCCAGCAGTTTACTAGCGGGGGGTCAGTTCTTC. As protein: CASSLLAGGQFF.

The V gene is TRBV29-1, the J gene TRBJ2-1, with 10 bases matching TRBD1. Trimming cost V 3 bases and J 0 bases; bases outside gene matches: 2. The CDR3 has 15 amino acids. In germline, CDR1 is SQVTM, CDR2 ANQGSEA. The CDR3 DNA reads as TGCAGCGTTGAGCGGACAGGGGGCTCCTACAATGAGCAGTTCTTC. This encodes CSVERTGGSYNEQFF.

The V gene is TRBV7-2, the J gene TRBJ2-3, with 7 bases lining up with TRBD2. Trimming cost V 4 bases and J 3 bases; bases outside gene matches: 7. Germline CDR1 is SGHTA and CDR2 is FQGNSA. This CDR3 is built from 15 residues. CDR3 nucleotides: TGTGCCAGCAGCTCCACTGGGCGGGAGACAGATACGCAGTATTTT. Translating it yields CASSSTGRETDTQYF. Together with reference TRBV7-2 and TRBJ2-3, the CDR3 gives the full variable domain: GAGVSQSPSNKVTEKGKDVELRCDPISGHTALYWYRQSLGQGLEFLIYFQGNSAPDKSGLPSDRFSAERTGGSVSTLTIQRTQQEDSAVYLCASSSTGRETDTQYFGPGTRLTVL.

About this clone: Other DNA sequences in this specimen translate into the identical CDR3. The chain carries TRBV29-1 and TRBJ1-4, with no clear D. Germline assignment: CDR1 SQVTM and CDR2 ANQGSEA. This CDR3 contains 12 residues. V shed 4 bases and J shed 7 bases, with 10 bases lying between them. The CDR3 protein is CSVGRAGEKLFF. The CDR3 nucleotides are TGCAGCGTTGGCCGGGCGGGTGAAAAACTGTTTTTT.

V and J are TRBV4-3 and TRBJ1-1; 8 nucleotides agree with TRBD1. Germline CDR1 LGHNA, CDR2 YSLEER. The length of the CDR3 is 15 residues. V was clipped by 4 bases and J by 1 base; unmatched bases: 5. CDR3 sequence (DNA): TGCGCCAGCAGCCCCCTGGGGACAGGGAACACTGAAGCTTTCTTT. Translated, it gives CASSPLGTGNTEAFF.

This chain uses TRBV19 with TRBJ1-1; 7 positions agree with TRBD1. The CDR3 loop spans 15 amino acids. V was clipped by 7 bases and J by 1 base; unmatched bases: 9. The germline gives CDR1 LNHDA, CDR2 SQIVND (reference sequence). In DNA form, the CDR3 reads TGTGCCAGTAAAGTCCCCAGGGGGTGGAACACTGAAGCTTTCTTT. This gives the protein CASKVPRGWNTEAFF.